The following is a TCR beta chain sequence with its context. Its antigen remains unknown. Genomic DNA per cell subset filled all wells of several immunoSEQ plates. The data were produced by immunoSEQ multiplex PCR, yet TCRdb's version contains in-frame clones alone and is incomplete. The sample has roughly 1.4 million clones; approximately 98.5% are singletons. The record originates from a study of shared clonotypes between healthy human individuals. Study outcomes and limitations: Shared across several donors were approximately 5% of the naive CD4 clonotypes.

Trimming removed 9 bases from V and 4 bases from J, with 10 bases in between. The CDR3 covers 11 residues. CDR1 is SNHLY and CDR2 is FYNNEI in the germline V gene. Specimen: naive CD4+ T cells sorted from blood. Subset here: CD45RA+ positively selected. The receptor was isolated from a man aged 25 to 40 in good health. The chain couples TRBV2 to TRBJ2-7; D is ambiguous. The CDR3 loop is CASTRTYEQYF. CDR3 in DNA: TGTGCCAGTACGCGAACTTACGAGCAGTACTTC.